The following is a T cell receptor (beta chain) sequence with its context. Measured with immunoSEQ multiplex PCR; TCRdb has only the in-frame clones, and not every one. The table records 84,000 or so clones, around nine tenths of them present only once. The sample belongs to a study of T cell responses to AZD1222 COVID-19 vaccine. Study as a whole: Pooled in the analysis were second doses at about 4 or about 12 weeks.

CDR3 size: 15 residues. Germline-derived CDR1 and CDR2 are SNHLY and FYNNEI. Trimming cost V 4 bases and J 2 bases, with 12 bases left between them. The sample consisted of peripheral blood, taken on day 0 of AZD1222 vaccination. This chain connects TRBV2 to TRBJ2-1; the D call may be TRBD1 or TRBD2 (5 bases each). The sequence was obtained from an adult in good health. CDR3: CASSGLSGPYNEQFF. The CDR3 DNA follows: TGTGCCAGCAGTGGGTTGTCGGGGCCCTACAATGAGCAGTTCTTC.